These 20 T cell receptor beta chains were sequenced from one sample in a study of blood T cells in healthy people across ages. A sample-barcoded 5' primer and a J-beta primer mix were used in a second PCR of roughly 7 to 11 cycles. TCRdb ran MiXCR on the 5' RACE reads and lists one entry per CDR3 protein. The sample lists hundreds of thousands of distinct CDR3 sequences, around 46% occurring once. The sample was blood. The receptors come from a man aged 30 to 45 in good health.

V usage is TRBV2 and J usage is TRBJ1-1; weak D call: TRBD1 (5 bases). The germline V gene encodes CDR1 SNHLY and CDR2 FYNNEI. There are 12 residues in the CDR3. Trimming removed 6 bases from V and 4 bases from J, with 9 bases in between. DNA of the CDR3: TGTGCCAGCAGCAGGGCGCGCACTGAAGCTTTCTTT. Translated: CASSRARTEAFF. The entire variable domain, with the rest obtained from reference TRBV2 and TRBJ1-1, is as follows: EPEVTQTPSHQVTQMGQEVILRCVPISNHLYFYWYRQILGQKVEFLVSFYNNEISEKSEIFDDQFSVERPDGSNFTLKIRSTKLEDSAMYFCASSRARTEAFFGQGTRLTVV.

This chain connects TRBV6-1 to TRBJ1-2; D is unclear. Germline lookup yields CDR1 MNHNS and CDR2 SASEGT. V was pared by 0 bases and J by 8 bases, with 19 bases between. The CDR3 contains 16 residues. The CDR3 nucleotides are TGTGCCAGCAGTGAAGCGATATTTACCCAGGCCAGGGGCTACACCTTC. It encodes CASSEAIFTQARGYTF.

The chain is built from TRBV6-2 or TRBV6-3 and TRBJ2-5; 7 nucleotides agree with TRBD1. The CDR3 sequence is 16 residues long. The ends lost 0 bases at V and 11 bases at J; junction bases unmatched: 15. Germline values: CDR1 MNHEY, CDR2 SVGEGT. CDR3 sequence reads: CASSYSFQGVGNEQYF. In nucleotides, the CDR3 is TGTGCCAGCAGTTACTCTTTCCAGGGGGTGGGCAATGAGCAGTACTTC.

The chain joins TRBV18 to TRBJ2-1, with D possibly being TRBD1 (6 bases). Germline CDR1 KGHSH, CDR2 LQKENI. The CDR3 spans 16 residues. V lost 5 bases and J lost 0, with 14 bases in between. The CDR3 spells CASSRATGSSYNEQFF. In DNA form, the CDR3 reads TGTGCCAGCTCAAGAGCGACAGGCAGCTCCTACAATGAGCAGTTCTTC.

The chain recombines TRBV6-1 with TRBJ2-3; D may be TRBD1 (6 bases). V was cut by 4 bases and J by 1 base, with 15 bases left in between. Germline loops: CDR1 MNHNS, CDR2 SASEGT. The CDR3 covers 16 residues. CDR3: CASSVYRAAGTDTQYF. DNA for the CDR3: TGTGCCAGCAGTGTTTACAGGGCCGCGGGCACAGATACGCAGTATTTT.

The CDR3 reads CATSREGGPDRGYGYTF. CDR3 DNA: TGTGCCACCAGCAGAGAGGGTGGGCCAGACCGAGGCTATGGCTACACCTTC. The chain couples TRBV15 to TRBJ1-2; D call uncertain. Trimming removed 0 bases at V and 4 bases at J, with 18 bases between. This CDR3 is built from 17 residues. Germline V gene sequence: CDR1 LNHNV, CDR2 YYDKDF (reference sequence).

The chain couples TRBV20-1 to TRBJ2-5, with a tentative D call TRBD2 (6 bases). The germline V gene has CDR1 DFQATT and CDR2 SNEGSKA (reference sequence). The length of the CDR3 is 13 residues. The ends were cut back, 6 bases at V and 5 bases at J, with 16 bases in the middle. DNA of the CDR3: TGCAGTGCGCCGCGGGGAGCATCGGAGACCCAGTACTTC. This encodes CSAPRGASETQYF.

J is TRBJ2-3 and V is TRBV28; D not certain. Per germline, CDR1 MDHEN and CDR2 SYDVKM. The CDR3 runs to 16 residues. Trimming took off 4 bases at V and 2 bases at J, with 16 bases between the two ends. CDR3 region: CASSSLTWETTDTQYF. DNA of the CDR3: TGTGCCAGCAGTTCCCTGACTTGGGAAACCACAGATACGCAGTATTTT.

This clonotype was observed a handful of times. The J gene is TRBJ1-1, the V gene TRBV11-2; weak D call: TRBD1 (6 bases). Germline CDR1 SGHAT, CDR2 FQNNGV. The CDR3 contains 14 residues. V dropped 5 bases and J dropped 4 bases, with 14 bases sitting between them. CDR3 in DNA: TGTGCCAGCAGCCTGGGGGCTATGGGCACTGAAGCTTTCTTT. Its protein product is CASSLGAMGTEAFF.

This clonotype was found a few times. The rearrangement links TRBV24-1 to TRBJ2-3, with D perhaps matching TRBD2 (6 bases). The germline V and J ends were trimmed by 7 bases and 0 bases, with 19 bases remaining between them. The CDR3 is made up of 17 amino acids. Looked up from germline, CDR1 is KGHDR and CDR2 is SFDVKD. The CDR3 nucleotides read TGTGCCACCAGCACCCTGACTAGTTGGACGAGCACAGATACGCAGTATTTT. This gives the protein CATSTLTSWTSTDTQYF.

This clonotype was detected a few times. The V call is TRBV5-1, the J call TRBJ2-7; D is undetermined. Trimming removed 4 bases from V and 6 bases from J, with 8 bases in between. The CDR3 covers 11 residues. Per the germline V gene, CDR1 is SGHRS and CDR2 is YFSETQ. CDR3 in amino acids: CASSRQFEQYF. The CDR3 coding sequence is TGCGCCAGCAGCCGCCAATTCGAGCAGTACTTC.

This chain uses TRBV27 with TRBJ2-7, with 12 bases fitting TRBD2. The CDR3 is 18 residues long. Germline lookup yields CDR1 MNHEY and CDR2 SMNVEV (reference sequence). With V trimmed by 4 bases and J by 7 bases, 17 bases remained unmatched. The CDR3 bases are TGTGCCAGCAGTTCCTATTCTAGCGGGGGGGCCGATAGGGATGAGCAGTACTTC. Its translation is CASSSYSSGGADRDEQYF.

V and J are TRBV6-5 and TRBJ2-3; D ambiguous. V was cut by 0 bases and J by 10 bases, with 11 bases left in between. The CDR3 length is 13 residues. Germline assignment: CDR1 MNHEY and CDR2 SVGAGI. In DNA, the CDR3 is TGTGCCAGCAGTTACTCGATCCCGGCCCCGCAGTATTTT. This sequence encodes CASSYSIPAPQYF.

The chain is built from TRBV28 and TRBJ2-7; D is possibly TRBD1 (6 bases). V was clipped by 6 bases and J by 2 bases, with 14 bases between them. Per germline, CDR1 MDHEN and CDR2 SYDVKM. The CDR3 contains 14 residues. This chain's CDR3 is CASSPRDTAYEQYF. DNA for the CDR3: TGTGCCAGCAGCCCCCGGGACACAGCCTACGAGCAGTACTTC.

This clonotype was detected only a few times. The chain uses TRBV24-1 and TRBJ1-2, with a weak D call TRBD1 (6 bases). From germline, CDR1 is KGHDR and CDR2 SFDVKD. The V and J ends lost 4 bases and 9 bases respectively, with 17 bases between them. CDR3 length: 14 residues. CDR3 bases: TGTGCCACCAGTGACTCGGACAGTATTATCAGCTACACCTTC. It encodes CATSDSDSIISYTF.

The J gene is TRBJ2-4, the V gene TRBV7-8, with a possible D match to TRBD2 (6 bases). The tail of the sequence fits TRBJ2-7 better, so the J call may be wrong. The CDR3 length is 16 residues. Germline CDR1 and CDR2: SGHVS and FQNEAQ. CDR3 DNA sequence: TGTGCCAGCAGCTTAGGGCGGGGAATTCTTCACTACGAGCAGTACTTC. This translates into CASSLGRGILHYEQYF.

The gene calls are TRBV28 and TRBJ2-1, with a weak D call TRBD2 (5 bases). V was cut by 6 bases and J by 5 bases, with 17 bases left in between. The CDR3 extends over 15 amino acids. The germline gives CDR1 MDHEN, CDR2 SYDVKM. The CDR3 DNA reads TGTGCCAGCAGCCCTAGACGGGAACTACACAATGAGCAGTTCTTC. It encodes CASSPRRELHNEQFF.

The chain links TRBV7-3 to TRBJ2-3; 13 positions match TRBD2. In germline, CDR1 is SGHTA, CDR2 FQGTGA. V shed 5 bases and J 4 bases; nucleotides not matched to a gene: 6. CDR3 length equals 16 residues. In DNA form, the CDR3 reads TGTGCCAGCAGCCCCCTCGGGACTAGCGGGGCAGATACGCAGTATTTT. Translated: CASSPLGTSGADTQYF.

This rearrangement joins TRBV9 to TRBJ2-1; 7 bases align to TRBD1. CDR3 size: 15 residues. The V segment lost 0 bases and the J segment 10 bases; nucleotides outside the gene matches: 10. Per germline, CDR1 SGDLS and CDR2 YYNGEE. CDR3 in amino acids: CASSVGDRRSYEQFF. The CDR3 coding sequence is TGTGCCAGCAGCGTAGGGGACAGACGCTCCTACGAGCAGTTCTTC.

The chain is built from TRBV4-2 and TRBJ2-5, with 7 positions matching TRBD2. J was trimmed by 1 base and V by 2 bases; bases with no gene match: 7. This CDR3 has 16 residues. The V gene's germline CDR1 is LGHNA and CDR2 YNFKEQ. The CDR3 loop reads CASSQIGGGLQETQYF. The CDR3 DNA follows: TGTGCCAGCAGCCAAATTGGCGGGGGACTCCAAGAGACCCAGTACTTC.